A single sample is the source of the 19 T cell receptor beta chains below, sequenced in a study of T cell changes during pregnancy in multiple sclerosis. Sequencing used immunoSEQ multiplex PCR; TCRdb keeps in-frame clones, though not all of them. The repertoire holds about 92,000 clones, with more than 85% as singletons. The specimen comprised peripheral blood, sampled in the first trimester of pregnancy. Receptors originate from a female donor with multiple sclerosis, enrolled in a pregnancy study.

The rearrangement uses TRBV5-4 and TRBJ1-2; D is perhaps TRBD1 (5 bases). The CDR3 has 15 amino acids. The germline gives CDR1 SGHNT, CDR2 YYREEE (reference sequence). V gave up 4 bases and J gave up 8 bases, with 21 bases separating them. This chain's CDR3 is CASSPEGQGGGGYTF. DNA for the CDR3: TGTGCCAGCAGCCCGGAGGGGCAGGGCGGGGGAGGCTACACCTTC.

V and J are TRBV7-3 and TRBJ2-2; 8 bases match TRBD2. The CDR3 contains 13 residues. The ends lost 5 bases at V and 7 bases at J; junction bases unmatched: 3. From germline, CDR1 is SGHTA and CDR2 FQGTGA. DNA of the CDR3: TGTGCCAGCAGCCGACTAGCGAGCGGGGAGCTGTTTTTT. This gives the protein CASSRLASGELFF.

This chain uses TRBV25-1 with TRBJ2-1, with 9 bases lining up with TRBD2. V lost 10 bases, J lost 6 bases, and 16 bases stayed unmatched. CDR1 MGHDK and CDR2 SYGVNS come from the germline V gene. CDR3 length: 16 residues. Here the CDR3 reads CAIEQAPGRGGNEQFF. The CDR3 coding sequence is TGTGCCATCGAACAGGCTCCGGGGCGGGGGGGCAATGAGCAGTTCTTC.

This sequence joins TRBV5-1 and TRBJ2-7; D is uncertain. This CDR3 spans 13 amino acids. CDR1 is SGHRS and CDR2 is YFSETQ in the germline V gene. Trimming removed 1 base at V and 3 bases at J, with 8 bases between. The CDR3 DNA sequence: TGCGCCAGCAGCTTGCGGCAGGACTACGAGCAGTACTTC. Amino acid sequence: CASSLRQDYEQYF. Combining the CDR3 with reference TRBV5-1 and TRBJ2-7 gives the whole variable domain KAGVTQTPRYLIKTRGQQVTLSCSPISGHRSVSWYQQTPGQGLQFLFEYFSETQRNKGNFPGRFSGRQFSNSRSEMNVSTLELGDSALYLCASSLRQDYEQYFGPGTRLTVT.

The table lists this clone with a count of one. The chain uses TRBV6-5 and TRBJ1-1; unclear D gene. The germline CDR1 and CDR2 sequences are MNHEY and SVGAGI. The CDR3 sequence is 13 residues long. Trimming removed 2 bases at V and 3 bases at J, with 7 bases between. CDR3 in amino acids: CASSYVVDTEAFF. The CDR3 DNA sequence: TGTGCCAGCAGTTACGTGGTAGACACTGAAGCTTTCTTT.

This chain connects TRBV9 to TRBJ2-7; possibly TRBD2 for D (6 bases). Germline loops: CDR1 SGDLS, CDR2 YYNGEE. Trimming took off 0 bases at V and 2 bases at J, with 9 bases between the two ends. The CDR3 loop spans 14 amino acids. The CDR3 here is CASSVGGGAYEQYF. The CDR3 DNA reads as TGTGCCAGCAGCGTAGGTGGAGGGGCCTACGAGCAGTACTTC.

The genes are TRBV19 and TRBJ1-1; D remains unclear. The V end was cut by 1 base, the J end by 5 bases, with 8 bases between. Germline assignment: CDR1 LNHDA and CDR2 SQIVND (reference sequence). CDR3 length: 13 residues. This CDR3 reads CASSIVARTEAFF. The CDR3 DNA reads as TGTGCCAGTAGTATAGTAGCAAGAACTGAAGCTTTCTTT.

The CDR3 sequence is CASLGTGDEQYF. The CDR3, as DNA: TGTGCCAGCCTCGGGACAGGGGACGAGCAGTACTTC. V gene TRBV28 combines with J gene TRBJ2-7; TRBD1 aligns across 10 bases. Looked up from germline, CDR1 is MDHEN and CDR2 is SYDVKM. Trimming cost V 8 bases and J 5 bases; bases outside gene matches: 3. CDR3 length: 12 amino acids.

The CDR3 sequence: CASSKALQAGDDAGELFF. The CDR3 nucleotides are TGTGCCAGCAGCAAAGCGCTTCAAGCGGGAGATGATGCCGGGGAGCTGTTTTTT. The chain links TRBV21-1 to TRBJ2-2; TRBD2, the table's D call, was not compared with the DNA. TRBV21-1 is shown as a pseudogene. The CDR3 spans 18 residues.

V gene TRBV13 combines with J gene TRBJ2-2; a possible D gene is TRBD2 (6 bases). Trimming stripped 2 bases from V and 5 bases from J, with 21 bases between. This CDR3 spans 18 amino acids. The germline gives CDR1 PRHDT, CDR2 FYEKMQ (reference sequence). CDR3 nucleotide sequence: TGTGCCAGCAGCTTACCCATTTGGGACTCCCATACAACCGGGGAGCTGTTTTTT. It yields the protein CASSLPIWDSHTTGELFF.

The chain couples TRBV20-1 to TRBJ2-7; D possibly corresponds to TRBD2 (5 bases). Trimming stripped 3 bases from V and 5 bases from J, with 8 bases between. The length of the CDR3 is 11 residues. Germline loops: CDR1 DFQATT, CDR2 SNEGSKA (reference sequence). CDR3 DNA: TGCAGTGCTAGTATGACTAACGAGCAGTACTTC. Translated, it gives CSASMTNEQYF.

The sample holds a few counts of this clone. Other nucleotide sequences from this sample produce the same CDR3. The chain recombines TRBV19 with TRBJ1-1, with D unclear. CDR3 size: 14 residues. From germline, CDR1 is LNHDA and CDR2 SQIVND (reference sequence). Trimming took 1 base from V and 1 from J, leaving 7 bases between them. CDR3 bases: TGTGCCAGTAGTATAGGCACAGAGAACACTGAAGCTTTCTTT. This gives the protein CASSIGTENTEAFF.

The V call is TRBV28, the J call TRBJ2-7, with 9 bases fitting TRBD1. Trimming cost V 3 bases and J 3 bases; bases outside gene matches: 6. The germline V gene has CDR1 MDHEN and CDR2 SYDVKM. The CDR3 runs 15 residues. CDR3 coding DNA: TGTGCCAGCAGTTTTGGACAGGGGATTTACTACGAGCAGTACTTC. It is translated as CASSFGQGIYYEQYF.

The CDR3 region has the DNA TGTGCCAGCAGCCCAAGACTAGCGGGGGAGGGGGGGGAGCAGTACTTC. This gives the protein CASSPRLAGEGGEQYF. The V gene is TRBV7-2, the J gene TRBJ2-7, with TRBD2 matching 12 bases. J lost 7 bases, V lost 5 bases, and 12 bases had no gene match. Germline CDR1 SGHTA, CDR2 FQGNSA. This CDR3 region has 16 residues.

V usage is TRBV7-2 and J usage is TRBJ2-1, with D perhaps matching TRBD2 (6 bases). The germline V gene has CDR1 SGHTA and CDR2 FQGNSA. This CDR3 comprises 12 residues. V dropped 5 bases and J dropped 12 bases, with 14 bases sitting between them. The CDR3 DNA reads TGTGCCAGCAGCCCCGGGACTTCCCCGCAGTTCTTC. The encoded protein is CASSPGTSPQFF.

The chain carries TRBV5-4 and TRBJ2-2, with 12 bases identical to TRBD2. The CDR3 is made up of 18 amino acids. The germline V gene encodes CDR1 SGHNT and CDR2 YYREEE (reference sequence). The trim removed 0 bases at V and 1 base at J, leaving 4 bases unmatched. The CDR3 is CASSLAKLAGGNTGELFF. The CDR3 coding sequence is TGTGCCAGCAGCTTGGCCAAACTAGCGGGAGGGAACACCGGGGAGCTGTTTTTT.

The chain recombines TRBV15 with TRBJ1-5; 8 nucleotides align to TRBD1. This CDR3 comprises 16 residues. In germline, CDR1 is LNHNV, CDR2 YYDKDF (reference sequence). Unmatched junction bases numbered 9, after V lost 5 bases and J lost 3 bases. The CDR3 nucleotides read TGTGCCACCAGCGGAGTATATCAGGGGGCCAATCAGCCCCAGCATTTT. The encoded protein is CATSGVYQGANQPQHF.

The chain employs TRBV6-5 and TRBJ2-3; 7 nucleotides match TRBD1. CDR3 length: 14 residues. The V segment lost 8 bases and the J segment 5 bases; nucleotides outside the gene matches: 10. Germline lookup yields CDR1 MNHEY and CDR2 SVGAGI. The CDR3: CASGRQGVGDTQYF. CDR3 DNA: TGTGCCAGCGGGAGACAGGGCGTAGGAGATACGCAGTATTTT.

V gene TRBV11-2 combines with J gene TRBJ2-7; 10 nucleotides line up with TRBD2. The V gene's germline CDR1 is SGHAT and CDR2 FQNNGV. The CDR3 contains 16 residues. With 5 bases clipped from V and 1 base from J, the junction kept 8 bases outside the gene matches. The CDR3 sequence is CASSTQSTSGSYEQYF. In nucleotides, the CDR3 is TGTGCCAGCAGCACACAATCGACTAGCGGGTCCTACGAGCAGTACTTC.